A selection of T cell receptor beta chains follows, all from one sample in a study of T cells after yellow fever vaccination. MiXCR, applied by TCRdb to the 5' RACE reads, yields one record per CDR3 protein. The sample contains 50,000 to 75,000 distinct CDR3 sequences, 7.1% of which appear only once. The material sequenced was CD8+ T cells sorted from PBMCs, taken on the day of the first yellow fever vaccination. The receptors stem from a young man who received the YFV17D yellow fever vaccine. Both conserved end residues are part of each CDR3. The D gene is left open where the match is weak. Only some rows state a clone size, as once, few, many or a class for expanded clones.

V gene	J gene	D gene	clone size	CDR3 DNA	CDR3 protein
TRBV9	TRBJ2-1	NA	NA	TGTGCCAGCAGCTCGGGGGTCTATGAGCAGTTCTTC	CASSSGVYEQFF
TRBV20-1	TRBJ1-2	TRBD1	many	TGCAGTGTTGAGGGTTGGGACAGGGGCCATGGCTACACCTTC	CSVEGWDRGHGYTF
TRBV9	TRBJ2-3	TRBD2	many	TGTGCCAGCAGCGTGGCTAGCGGGGGGGCCGGCACAGATACGCAGTATTTT	CASSVASGGAGTDTQYF
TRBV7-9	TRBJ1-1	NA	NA	TGTGCCAGCAGCTTTAGGGAAAAAGGGGACACTGAAGCTTTCTTT	CASSFREKGDTEAFF
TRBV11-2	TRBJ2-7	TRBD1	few	TGTGCCAGCAGCGGGATTGTCGGACAGGGGTACGAGCAGTACTTC	CASSGIVGQGYEQYF
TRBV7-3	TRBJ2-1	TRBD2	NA	TGTGCCAGCAGCTTAGTTAGCGGGGAGTACAATGAGCAGTTCTTC	CASSLVSGEYNEQFF
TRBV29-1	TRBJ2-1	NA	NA	TGCAGCGTTGAAGATACTCGGGAGCAGTTCTTC	CSVEDTREQFF
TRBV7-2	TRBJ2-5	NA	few	TGTGCCAGCAGCCGATTCGGACCGCTCCCTCAAGAGACCCAGTACTTC	CASSRFGPLPQETQYF
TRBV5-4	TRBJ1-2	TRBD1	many	TGTGCCAGCAGCTTGGGACAGGGGAGCTATGGCTACACCTTC	CASSLGQGSYGYTF
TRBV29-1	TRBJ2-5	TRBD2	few	TGCAGCGCTCTAGGGGTAACTAGCGATCAAGAGACCCAGTACTTC	CSALGVTSDQETQYF
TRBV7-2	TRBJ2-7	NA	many	TGTGCCAGCAGCTGGTACACCTCCTACGAGCAGTACTTC	CASSWYTSYEQYF
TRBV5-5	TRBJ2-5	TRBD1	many	TGTGCCAGCAGCAGGACAGGATTAGAAGAGACCCAGTACTTC	CASSRTGLEETQYF
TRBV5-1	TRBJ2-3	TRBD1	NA	TGCGCCAGCAGCTGGAACGACAGGGCGATCACAGATACGCAGTATTTT	CASSWNDRAITDTQYF
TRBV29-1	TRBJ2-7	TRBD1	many	TGCAGCGTCGAGGGACAGAACTACGAGCAGTACTTC	CSVEGQNYEQYF
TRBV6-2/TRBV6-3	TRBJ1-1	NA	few	TGTGCCAGCAGTTACGGGAGGGCTGAAGCTTTCTTT	CASSYGRAEAFF
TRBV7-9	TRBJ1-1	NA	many	TGTGCCAGCAGCCCCGACGTCAACACTGAAGCTTTCTTT	CASSPDVNTEAFF
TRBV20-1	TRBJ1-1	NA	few	TGCTGTGCTTGGAGCCGGACAGTATGGGGGGGTACTGAAGCTTTCTTT	CCAWSRTVWGGTEAFF
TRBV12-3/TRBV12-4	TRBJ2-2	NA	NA	TGTGCCAGCGGAACCGCAGGGGCCGGGGAGCTGTTTTTT	CASGTAGAGELFF
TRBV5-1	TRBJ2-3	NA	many	TGCGCCAGCAGCTCCCGGGGGGCGGGGACCTTCAATACGCAGTATTTT	CASSSRGAGTFNTQYF
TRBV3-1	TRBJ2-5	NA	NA	TGTGCCAGCAGCCAAAAGGCTAGCGGACGGAGGGGGGAGACCCAGTACTTC	CASSQKASGRRGETQYF
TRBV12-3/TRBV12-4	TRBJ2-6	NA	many	TGTGCCAGCAGTTCAGACGGTTCTGGGGCCAACGTCCTGACTTTC	CASSSDGSGANVLTF
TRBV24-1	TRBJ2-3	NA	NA	TGTGCCACCAGTGATTTGAAGGTTACAGATACGCAGTATTTT	CATSDLKVTDTQYF
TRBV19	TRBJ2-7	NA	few	TGTGCCAGTAGTATAGGAGACAGGACCTACGAGCAGTACTTC	CASSIGDRTYEQYF
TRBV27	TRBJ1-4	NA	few	TGTGCCAGCGGAGAGGCGAGGACTAATGAAAAACTGTTTTTT	CASGEARTNEKLFF
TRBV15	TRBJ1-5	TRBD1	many	TGTGCCACCAGCAGAGACCTCAGGGGGAAGGAGCCCCAGCATTTT	CATSRDLRGKEPQHF
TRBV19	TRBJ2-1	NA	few	TGTGCCAGTAGTAATAGACCCCCCGCTTACAGCTCCTACAATGAGCAGTTCTTC	CASSNRPPAYSSYNEQFF
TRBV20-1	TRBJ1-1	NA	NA	TGCAGTGCTAGGTTTTTGAACACTGAAGCTTTCTTT	CSARFLNTEAFF
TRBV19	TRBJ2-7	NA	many	TGTGCCAGTTCCGGGACGGAATACGAGCAGTACTTC	CASSGTEYEQYF
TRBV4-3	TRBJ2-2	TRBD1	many	TGCGCCAGCAGCCAACACTCAGGGGGCATAGCCGGGGAGCTGTTTTTT	CASSQHSGGIAGELFF
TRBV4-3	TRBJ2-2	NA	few	TGCGCCAGCAGCCAGGGCAGGGGGAACACCGGGGAGCTGTTTTTT	CASSQGRGNTGELFF
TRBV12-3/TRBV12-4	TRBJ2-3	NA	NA	TGTGCCAGCAGTTATTTGGGCACAGATACGCAGTATTTT	CASSYLGTDTQYF
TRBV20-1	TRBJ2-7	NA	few	TGCAGTGCACCCTTTGGGGGTCTGACCTACGAGCAGTACTTC	CSAPFGGLTYEQYF
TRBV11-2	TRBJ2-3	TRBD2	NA	TGTGCCAGCAGCTTCGGTCGTCTTAGGACTAGCGGGGAGAACACAGATACGCAGTATTTT	CASSFGRLRTSGENTDTQYF
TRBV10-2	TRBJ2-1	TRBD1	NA	TGCGCCAGCAGTGGGACAGGGGGTGTGAATGAGCAGTTCTTC	CASSGTGGVNEQFF
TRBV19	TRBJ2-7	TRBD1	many	TGTGCCACGGGACAGGGCTTCTCCTACGAGCAGTACTTC	CATGQGFSYEQYF
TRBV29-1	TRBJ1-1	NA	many	TGCAGCGTTGAAGAGGGGACAAACACTGAAGCTTTCTTT	CSVEEGTNTEAFF
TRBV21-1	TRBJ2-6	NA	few	TGTGCCAGCAGCAAAACGGGGGGATCAGGGCGCTCTGGGGCCAACGTCCTGACTTTC	CASSKTGGSGRSGANVLTF
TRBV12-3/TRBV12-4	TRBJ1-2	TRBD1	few	TGTGCCAGCGCACCTCCAAGGGCAGGGGGAACATTCACTGGCTACACCTTC	CASAPPRAGGTFTGYTF
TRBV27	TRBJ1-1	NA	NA	TGTGCCAGCAGTTTCGGGATTCGAGACACTGAAGCTTTCTTT	CASSFGIRDTEAFF
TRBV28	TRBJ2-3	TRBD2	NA	TGTGCCAGCAGTTCCGGCGCGGGGGGCGGTAGCACAGATACGCAGTATTTT	CASSSGAGGGSTDTQYF
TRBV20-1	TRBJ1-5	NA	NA	TGCAGTGCTAGAGATGGTTTCCGACAGAACCTAGAGCCCCAGCATTTT	CSARDGFRQNLEPQHF